The text below deals with one T cell receptor beta chain. Its binding antigen is unknown. Base quality data are lacking; no much larger clone is found one base away. For sex, age, current smoking status and body mass index, every depressed patient had a pairwise-matched non-depressed control. Every participant in the study was of European descent. Controls had no mood disorder either currently or in their lifetime and had a Quick Inventory of Depressive Symptoms-Self Report score of 5 or lower. Major medical conditions, Axis I/II comorbidities, regular medication or illicit drug use, and drinking over 100 g alcohol weekly were applied as exclusion criteria for all participants. About 30 ml of peripheral blood was collected from each participant into EDTA tubes. Using the BD IMag Human CD4 T Lymphocyte Enrichment Set, CD4+ T cells were purified from thawed PBMCs via magnetic negative selection. Flow cytometry confirmed that the CD4+ enrichment method typically gave approximately 96% purity. A subgroup of several case-control pairs, chosen blind to the chemokine receptor expression and flow-cytometric repertoire skewing results, underwent TCRbeta sequencing. Every blood sample was taken in the morning at 8:00 a.m., after which PBMCs were separated out using Ficoll-Hypaque gradient centrifugation. PBMCs were cryopreserved by gradual cooling to -80 degrees C and were kept in liquid nitrogen until assay.

These data come from a study of untreated major depressive disorder (dated by TCRdb to the late 2010s). Regarding the research as a whole: The study was a cross-sectional case-control comparison of T cell phenotype and TCR repertoire between antidepressant-free major depressive disorder patients and individually matched non-depressed controls. Points the paper makes about the study in general: A comparatively small study sample was produced by the strict matching and exclusion criteria, and the generalizability of findings was thereby limited. For the sequencing comparisons, planned one-tailed tests were run on just three Vbeta families that had been chosen in advance.

The Qiagen DNeasy Blood and Tissue Kit was used to extract total genomic DNA from the purified CD4+ T cells. The TCRbeta CDR3 region, defined according to IMGT, was amplified and sequenced using immunoSEQ immunosequencing protocols. The authors processed their data as follows. Preprocessing of raw sequence data for PCR and sequencing error correction was performed by the immunoSEQ service. Data were loaded into the immunoSEQ Analyzer and further analyzed with VDJtools v1.0.7. The paired Wilcoxon signed-rank test was applied to assess differences between patients and controls. The table was pulled from immuneACCESS by TCRdb, which kept in-frame rearrangements only. Such tables lose some clones; where checked, under half of the loss comes from unresolved V genes, and the rest has no known cause. The DNA was the basis for D and trimming; V, J and clone size are from that table. The sample table holds 20,000 to 25,000 clones, of which about 93% were seen once. Clones ranked in the top ten supply around 0.3% of the sample.

The receptor's source is a young man in good health. Input material: CD4+ T cells from PBMCs.

CDR3 sequence: CASSERPIGTNEKLFF. The base sequence is TGTGCCAGCAGTGAACGACCGATAGGAACTAATGAAAAACTGTTTTTT. The rearrangement combines TRBV2 with TRBJ1-4, with no reliable assignment of the D segment. V and J lose 2 bases and 1 base, and a span of 11 bases separates them. In the germline V gene, CDR1 corresponds to SNHLY and CDR2 to FYNNEI. Counted from cysteine to phenylalanine, this CDR3 has 16 amino acids. Just the 48-base CDR3 DNA is kept, in frame starting at base 1.